Detailed here is one T cell receptor (beta chain). The antigen is not known. The CDR3 has 14 residues. The ends were cut back, 2 bases at V and 6 bases at J, with 13 bases in the middle. CDR1 and CDR2 (germline): MNHEY, SMNVEV (reference sequence). Treatment given: oral pan-JAK inhibitor, 5-10 mg twice daily. Extracted RNA was reverse transcribed, and the resulting cDNA served as sequencing template. The data were produced by immunoSEQ multiplex PCR, yet TCRdb's version contains in-frame clones alone and is incomplete. The data hold about 190,000 clones, with 60% observed a single time. These data originate in a study of CD8+ T cells in alopecia areata. Study results and caveats: Clonality was higher in lesional than normal scalp, especially in alopecia totalis/universalis.

The TCR sequence derives from a human donor with alopecia areata. This specimen was CD4+ T cells sorted from blood, taken at week 24, from a patient treated with tofacitinib. V usage is TRBV27 and J usage is TRBJ1-2; D gene ambiguous. DNA for the CDR3: TGTGCCAGCAGTTTAACGGTAGCTGGAGATGGCTACACCTTC. Amino acid sequence: CASSLTVAGDGYTF.